One and the same sample provided the 27 T cell receptor beta chains below, sequenced in a study of identical twins (dated by TCRdb to about 2016). Receptors were amplified or captured by 5' RACE. Sequencing was performed on an Illumina HiSeq 2000. TCRdb reprocessing: public reads trimmed at Q25 with fastp, clones called with MiXCR, in-frame beta chains kept. Merged by CDR3 protein, the rows form single entries marked with the most common genes and DNA. This sample comprises 500,000 or so distinct CDR3 sequences, about 20% of them detected only once. About 0.93% of the sample comes from the top ten. This sample was shared with a second study, whose subject was T cells expressing NK-cell markers.

Sample: CD4+ T cells sorted from blood. Receptor source: a woman younger than 30 in good health.

This CDR3 is CASSLGQGSIGYTF. CDR3 nucleotides: TGTGCCAGCAGCCTAGGACAGGGGAGCATCGGCTACACCTTC. The chain uses TRBV5-5 and TRBJ1-2, with 9 bases aligning to TRBD1. This CDR3 spans 14 amino acids. CDR1 is SGHKS and CDR2 is YYEKEE in the germline V gene (reference sequence). V was clipped by 4 bases and J by 8 bases; unmatched bases: 9.

The genes are TRBV27 and TRBJ2-7, with 9 bases aligning to TRBD1. Germline lookup yields CDR1 MNHEY and CDR2 SMNVEV (reference sequence). The CDR3 covers 15 residues. The J segment lost 2 bases and the V segment lost 6 bases, leaving 8 bases of the junction unmatched. The CDR3: CASRLGTGRTYEQYF. For the CDR3, the DNA is TGTGCCAGCAGACTCGGGACAGGGCGTACCTACGAGCAGTACTTC.

This clonotype turned up a few times. This sequence joins TRBV6-5 and TRBJ2-1, with D possibly matching TRBD2 (5 bases). This CDR3 region has 17 residues. CDR1 MNHEY and CDR2 SVGAGI come from the germline V gene. V was shortened by 0 bases and J by 0 bases, with 12 bases between the two germline ends. The CDR3 is CASSYSFSGSSYNEQFF. DNA for the CDR3: TGTGCCAGCAGTTACTCTTTCAGCGGTAGCTCCTACAATGAGCAGTTCTTC.

Only a few counts were recorded for this clonotype. V usage is TRBV24-1 and J usage is TRBJ1-5; possible D gene TRBD1, 5 bases. Germline CDR1 reads KGHDR; CDR2 reads SFDVKD. Trimming removed 3 bases from V and 3 bases from J, with 11 bases in between. The CDR3 is 15 residues long. The chain's CDR3 is CATSDGRDLNQPQHF. The DNA for the CDR3 is TGTGCCACCAGTGATGGCCGGGACCTCAATCAGCCCCAGCATTTT.

This clonotype was detected a few times. This chain links TRBV20-1 with TRBJ2-7, with 7 bases that match TRBD1. The V segment lost 0 bases and the J segment 0 bases; nucleotides outside the gene matches: 5. Per the germline V gene, CDR1 is DFQATT and CDR2 is SNEGSKA (reference sequence). The CDR3 covers 15 residues. CDR3 in DNA: TGCAGTGCTAGAGAAGGGACAGTAAGCTCCTACGAGCAGTACTTC. Its protein is CSAREGTVSSYEQYF.

The chain carries TRBV20-1 and TRBJ2-2; tentative D call: TRBD1 (6 bases). The CDR3 length is 13 residues. Trimming left V 6 bases short and J 4 bases short, with 12 bases between. Looked up from germline, CDR1 is DFQATT and CDR2 is SNEGSKA (reference sequence). The CDR3 protein is CSARDRLTGELFF. As DNA, the CDR3 is TGCAGTGCCCGTGACAGGCTCACCGGGGAGCTGTTTTTT.

This clonotype was detected only a few times. The rearrangement uses TRBV29-1 and TRBJ1-2; 8 bases agree with TRBD1. CDR3 size: 13 residues. Germline V gives CDR1 SQVTM, CDR2 ANQGSEA. Trimming took 4 bases from V and 10 from J; bases not matched to a gene: 11. CDR3 sequence (DNA): TGCAGCGTTGCAAGCGGGACAGGACACCTCTACACCTTC. Its translation: CSVASGTGHLYTF.

The chain carries TRBV20-1 and TRBJ2-2; TRBD2 matches 7 bases. CDR3 length: 14 residues. Trimming at V came to 1 base and at J to 3 bases, leaving 2 bases not matched to a gene. In germline, CDR1 is DFQATT, CDR2 SNEGSKA (reference sequence). The CDR3 is CSARGGLDTGELFF. The CDR3 DNA sequence: TGCAGTGCTAGAGGTGGACTAGACACCGGGGAGCTGTTTTTT.

This clonotype was seen more than once but under ten times. The chain employs TRBV5-1 and TRBJ2-7; 11 bases line up with TRBD2. CDR1 and CDR2 from the germline V gene are SGHRS and YFSETQ. V was pared by 6 bases and J by 3 bases, with 5 bases of the junction left unmatched. The CDR3 runs to 14 residues. CDR3 sequence (DNA): TGCGCCAGCACCGGGACTAGCGGAGGCTACGAGCAGTACTTC. Residues: CASTGTSGGYEQYF.

At least ten counts were recorded for this clonotype. The genes are TRBV7-9 and TRBJ2-7, with 11 bases that match TRBD2. Losses at the gene ends were 1 base for V and 1 base for J; bases not matched to a gene: 3. Germline V gene data show CDR1 as SEHNR and CDR2 as FQNEAQ (reference sequence). The CDR3 runs to 16 residues. The CDR3 nucleotides read TGTGCCAGCAGCTTAGGGACTAGCGGGTTATCCTACGAGCAGTACTTC. Protein: CASSLGTSGLSYEQYF.

The genes are TRBV12-3 or TRBV12-4 and TRBJ2-1, with D unclear. Trimming shortened V by 9 bases and J by 10 bases, and 25 bases separated the two germline ends. The CDR3 is 15 amino acids. The CDR3, as DNA: TGTGCCAGTCAACAGCCGTCTAGAAAGCAATTGGAGCAGTTCTTC. Translated, it gives CASQQPSRKQLEQFF.

V gene TRBV10-3 combines with J gene TRBJ2-1; the D is unclear. Germline CDR1 ENHRY, CDR2 SYGVKD. This CDR3 spans 13 amino acids. Trimming took off 6 bases at V and 0 bases at J, with 6 bases between the two ends. This chain's CDR3 is CAIRDNSYNEQFF. The CDR3 DNA sequence: TGTGCCATCAGAGATAACTCCTACAATGAGCAGTTCTTC.

This clonotype was observed a handful of times. V is TRBV10-3 and J is TRBJ2-3; TRBD2 agrees at 8 bases. The CDR3 spans 18 residues. J was trimmed by 0 bases and V by 5 bases; bases with no gene match: 13. CDR1 and CDR2 from the germline V gene are ENHRY and SYGVKD. The CDR3 nucleotides read TGTGCCATCAGTCCTCGCGGGGGGTCCACTTATAGCACAGATACGCAGTATTTT. Protein: CAISPRGGSTYSTDTQYF.

The chain combines TRBV20-1 with TRBJ2-4; the D gene is possibly TRBD1 (6 bases). Per germline, CDR1 DFQATT and CDR2 SNEGSKA (reference sequence). This CDR3 contains 14 residues. Trimming removed 5 bases at V and 8 bases at J, with 19 bases between. CDR3 loop: CSAGKGTSGDIQYF. Here the CDR3 DNA reads TGCAGTGCTGGGAAAGGGACATCTGGGGACATTCAGTACTTC.

Many counts were recorded for this clonotype. Written as DNA, the CDR3 is TGTGCCAGCAGGGGAGAAGGGGCAGTAGTCCGACAGCCCCAGCATTTT. Translation gives CASRGEGAVVRQPQHF. The chain has TRBV6-1 and TRBJ1-5, with D maybe TRBD1 (5 bases). Germline CDR1 MNHNS, CDR2 SASEGT. Trimming took 6 bases from V and 7 from J, leaving 22 bases between them. The CDR3 covers 16 residues.

The chain links TRBV11-2 to TRBJ2-3; no firm D call. The CDR3 consists of 14 residues. Germline V gives CDR1 SGHAT, CDR2 FQNNGV. The ends were cut back, 5 bases at V and 7 bases at J, with 16 bases in the middle. CDR3 sequence (DNA): TGTGCCAGCAGCATCAGTTACCCAGACTATACGCAGTATTTT. It specifies CASSISYPDYTQYF.

This chain uses TRBV20-1 with TRBJ2-1; 8 bases agree with TRBD2. The CDR3 has 13 residues. Germline-derived CDR1 and CDR2 are DFQATT and SNEGSKA (reference sequence). Trimming at V came to 3 bases and at J to 14 bases, leaving 12 bases not matched to a gene. The CDR3 nucleotides are TGCAGTGCTAGTACCCTAGTAAGCGGGAGAAAGTTCTTC. This translates into CSASTLVSGRKFF.

Regarding this clonotype: A junction end diverges from the germline sequence, so it may reflect a read error. The chain has TRBV5-6 and TRBJ2-7, with D possibly called TRBD1 or TRBD2 (5 bases each). The CDR3 spans 13 residues. Looked up from germline, CDR1 is SGHDT and CDR2 is YYEEEE. CDR3 in DNA: TGTGCCAGCAGCTTGAGGCGTCCGGGACCACTTACCTTC. Translation: CASSLRRPGPLTF.

The chain links TRBV7-2 to TRBJ2-1; D possibly corresponds to TRBD2 (6 bases). Germline CDR1 is SGHTA and CDR2 is FQGNSA. The CDR3 sequence is 15 residues long. V gave up 3 bases and J gave up 4 bases, with 13 bases separating them. The CDR3 reads CASSLSSELYNEQFF. The CDR3 DNA sequence: TGTGCCAGCAGCTTGTCTAGCGAACTTTACAATGAGCAGTTCTTC.

This clonotype turned up a few times. The chain recombines TRBV20-1 with TRBJ2-3, with 10 nucleotides matching TRBD2. V lost 5 bases to trimming and J lost 0 bases; unmatched junction nucleotides: 8. This CDR3 comprises 16 residues. Germline CDR1 is DFQATT and CDR2 is SNEGSKA (reference sequence). The CDR3 spells CSAAHASGGSTDTQYF. In nucleotides, the CDR3 is TGCAGTGCTGCCCACGCTAGCGGGGGAAGCACAGATACGCAGTATTTT.

This clonotype was counted ten times or more. The rearrangement joins TRBV5-1 to TRBJ2-3, with D tentatively TRBD1 (5 bases). The CDR3 extends over 15 amino acids. Trimming cost V 2 bases and J 0 bases, with 10 bases left between them. Germline CDR1 is SGHRS and CDR2 is YFSETQ. DNA of the CDR3: TGCGCCAGCAGCTTAGGCAGGGCTAGCACAGATACGCAGTATTTT. It encodes CASSLGRASTDTQYF. The entire variable domain, with the rest obtained from reference TRBV5-1 and TRBJ2-3, is as follows: KAGVTQTPRYLIKTRGQQVTLSCSPISGHRSVSWYQQTPGQGLQFLFEYFSETQRNKGNFPGRFSGRQFSNSRSEMNVSTLELGDSALYLCASSLGRASTDTQYFGPGTRLTVL.

Regarding this clonotype: One base away lies a much larger clone, so this may be a sequencing read error. The chain carries TRBV9 and TRBJ2-6; D is undetermined. The ends were cut back, 3 bases at V and 2 bases at J, with 3 bases in the middle. CDR1 is SGDLS, CDR2 YYNGEE, per germline. CDR3 length equals 13 residues. CDR3 loop: CASSATGANVLTF. CDR3 nucleotide sequence: TGTGCCAGCAGCGCGACTGGGGCCAACGTCCTGACTTTC.

This clonotype was seen ten or more times. The chain links TRBV20-1 to TRBJ1-1, with D uncertain. Per germline, CDR1 DFQATT and CDR2 SNEGSKA (reference sequence). The CDR3 extends over 12 amino acids. Deletions cut 6 bases from V and 1 base from J, with 9 bases between. The CDR3 is CSANLGNTEAFF. The CDR3 nucleotides are TGCAGTGCCAACCTGGGGAACACTGAAGCTTTCTTT.

This clonotype was detected a few times. This rearrangement joins TRBV10-3 to TRBJ1-1, with 7 positions matching TRBD1. Losses at the gene ends were 11 bases for V and 4 bases for J; bases not matched to a gene: 10. CDR3 length: 13 amino acids. Germline CDR1 and CDR2: ENHRY and SYGVKD. Here the CDR3 reads CAVTGESFTEAFF. In DNA, the CDR3 is TGTGCCGTTACAGGGGAGTCTTTCACTGAAGCTTTCTTT.

The rearrangement uses TRBV7-2 and TRBJ1-2, with D maybe TRBD1 (5 bases). CDR3 length: 14 residues. CDR1 and CDR2 (germline): SGHTA, FQGNSA. Between the trimmed V and J ends, which lost 3 bases and 2 bases, there was a span of 10 bases. The chain's CDR3 is CASSFRDGNYGYTF. The CDR3, as DNA: TGTGCCAGCAGCTTCCGGGACGGAAACTATGGCTACACCTTC.

CDR3 DNA: TGTGCTAGTGGTTTCGGTACGCAGTATTTT. This gives the protein CASGFGTQYF. The V gene is TRBV12-5, the J gene TRBJ2-3; no firm D call. CDR1 is LGHNT and CDR2 is FRNRAP in the germline V gene. The CDR3 is 10 amino acids. The germline V and J ends were trimmed by 3 bases and 8 bases, with 3 bases remaining between them.

The CDR3 sequence: CATRRRESGELFF. CDR3 nucleotides: TGTGCCACCCGGAGGCGGGAGAGCGGGGAGCTGTTTTTT. The chain couples TRBV12-3 or TRBV12-4 to TRBJ2-2, with 7 bases matching TRBD2. V shed 10 bases, J shed 7 bases, and the junction held 9 bases outside the gene matches. The CDR3 spans 13 residues.